This TCR beta chain derives from a study of T cells in localized non-small cell lung cancer. The study, taken as a whole, reports: Adjacent uninvolved lung had the highest clonality, suggesting focused antigen responses. Prolonged overall survival went with higher T cell density in the blood. Heterogeneity cannot be ruled out, as sequencing used one tumor region only. Detection in adjacent lung was observed for a median roughly 62 of the top 100 tumor clones.

Comments on this clone: Its cognate antigen is unknown.

Here immunoSEQ multiplex PCR was the method, and the copy in TCRdb shows in-frame clones only, minus some. In the table there are approximately 28,000 clones, about four fifths of which are singletons. The specimen was peripheral blood mononuclear cells, collected before any cancer treatment. The receptor's source is a man between 40 and 69 years old with stage III lung adenocarcinoma.

For the CDR3, the DNA is TGTGCCAGCAGCTTAGGTGGGCGATCGAACACCGGGGAGCTGTTTTTT. Translation gives CASSLGGRSNTGELFF. The V gene is TRBV11-2, the J gene TRBJ2-2, with no clear D. CDR3 size: 16 residues. CDR1 and CDR2 (germline): SGHAT, FQNNGV. V lost 1 base to trimming and J lost 0 bases, with 9 bases between them.